The rows below give T cell receptor beta chains drawn from one sample of a study of blood T cells in healthy people across ages. TCRdb reprocessed the 5' RACE reads with MiXCR, giving one entry per CDR3 protein. The sample records about 1,400,000 distinct CDR3 sequences, approximately 60% being singletons. Sequencing was performed on blood. These receptors originate from a man between 18 and 35 years old in good health. CDR3s include the opening cysteine and the closing phenylalanine or tryptophan. The D gene is left open where the match is weak. Clone size appears in some rows only: once, few, many, or a class for an expanded clone.

16	TRBV14	TRBD2	TRBJ2-1	-	TGTGCCAGCAGCGGACCGGGACTAGCGGACTACAATGAGCAGTTCTTC	CASSGPGLADYNEQFF
14	TRBV19	TRBD1	TRBJ2-1	-	TGTGCCAGTAGTATGGGACAGGGGGCAGGTGAGCAGTTCTTC	CASSMGQGAGEQFF
17	TRBV7-2	TRBD2	TRBJ2-1	-	TGTGCCAGCAGCAGCAAAAGGGCTAGCGGGCGAAACAATGAGCAGTTCTTC	CASSSKRASGRNNEQFF
15	TRBV7-2	-	TRBJ2-6	once	TGTGCCTGCAGCCGAACTCCTTCTGGGGCCAACGTCCTGACTTTC	CACSRTPSGANVLTF
17	TRBV5-1	TRBD1	TRBJ2-7	few	TGCGCCAGCAGCTTTGCCCCGGGACAGGAGATTCACTACGAGCAGTACTTC	CASSFAPGQEIHYEQYF
14	TRBV20-1	-	TRBJ2-5	-	TGCAGTGCTAGAAGTGGTTCTAGCGAAGAGACCCAGTACTTC	CSARSGSSEETQYF
14	TRBV10-3	-	TRBJ2-3	-	TGTGCCAGCAGTTACTCAGACTCAACAGATACGCAGTATTTT	CASSYSDSTDTQYF
13	TRBV2	-	TRBJ2-5	-	TGTTCCAGCAGTGGGAACGAGAGGGAGACCCAGTACTTC	CSSSGNERETQYF
15	TRBV28	-	TRBJ2-5	-	TGTGCCAGCAGCAAGCCGCAGGGGCGCCAAGAGACCCAGTACTTC	CASSKPQGRQETQYF
15	TRBV9	-	TRBJ2-3	-	TGTGCCAGCAGCGTGCGGGCTTTAGGGACAGATACGCAGTATTTT	CASSVRALGTDTQYF
16	TRBV6-5	TRBD1	TRBJ2-3	-	TGTGCCAGCAGTTCGGGACAGCACATCGGCACAGATACGCAGTATTTT	CASSSGQHIGTDTQYF
16	TRBV4-3	TRBD2	TRBJ2-5	-	TGCGCCAGCAGCCAAGATTCCAGCGGGGGGGCCGGGGAGCAGTACTTC	CASSQDSSGGAGEQYF
15	TRBV4-2	-	TRBJ2-7	-	TGTGCCAGCAGCCCCCCCGGGATGGGGATCTACGAGCAGTACTTC	CASSPPGMGIYEQYF
13	TRBV7-2	TRBD1	TRBJ2-4	few	TGTGCCAGCAGCTTGGGGACAGGAGACATTCAGTACTTC	CASSLGTGDIQYF
13	TRBV13	-	TRBJ1-2	-	TGTGCCAGCAGCTTAGGGACCGCACATGGCTACACCTTC	CASSLGTAHGYTF
13	TRBV20-1	-	TRBJ2-7	many	TGCAGTGCTAGATTCCTGGATTCCGGGGAGCAGTACTTC	CSARFLDSGEQYF
15	TRBV20-1	-	TRBJ2-1	-	TGCAGTGCTTTTTGGCGTCGAGGCTCCTACAATGAGCAGTTCTTC	CSAFWRRGSYNEQFF
18	TRBV20-1	-	TRBJ2-5	-	TGCAGTGCTAGAGATCGAAGAAGAAGGGACAACTGGGAAGAGACCCAGTACTTC	CSARDRRRRDNWEETQYF
17	TRBV7-9	-	TRBJ1-6	-	TGTGCCAGCAGCTTAGATGGCAGAGACCAAATTAATTCACCCCTCCACTTT	CASSLDGRDQINSPLHF
16	TRBV29-1	TRBD1	TRBJ2-7	-	TGCAGCGTTGGTCCTGAGGGGGCCCACGCCCCCTACGAGCAGTACTTC	CSVGPEGAHAPYEQYF
13	TRBV11-2	-	TRBJ1-5	-	TGTGCCAGCAGCACGGGGGAAGATCAGCCCCAGCATTTT	CASSTGEDQPQHF
13	TRBV20-1	-	TRBJ2-1	-	TGCAGTGCTAGAGAAACCCCCTTTAATGAGCAGTTCTTC	CSARETPFNEQFF
17	TRBV4-1	TRBD2	TRBJ2-5	-	TGCGCCAGCAGCCTAACTCTCGGCGGGGGGGCCATAGAGACCCAGTACTTC	CASSLTLGGGAIETQYF
16	TRBV29-1	-	TRBJ2-3	-	TGCAGCGTTCAACGGCTAACTCTCATACTCGAAGATACGCAGTATTTT	CSVQRLTLILEDTQYF
15	TRBV5-1	-	TRBJ2-3	few	TGCGCCAGCAGCTTGGGGACGAGCAGGGGAGATACGCAGTATTTT	CASSLGTSRGDTQYF
14	TRBV7-2	-	TRBJ1-6	-	TGTGCCAGCAGCTTAGTAAGGGAAAGGTCACCCCTCCACTTT	CASSLVRERSPLHF
14	TRBV4-3	-	TRBJ1-2	few	TGCGCCAGCAGCCACGGTGACAGCAACTATGGCTACACCTTC	CASSHGDSNYGYTF
16	TRBV7-9	TRBD1	TRBJ1-3	-	TGTGCCAGCAGCTTCCTTCCTGGACAGGGGCGGAACACCATATATTTT	CASSFLPGQGRNTIYF
15	TRBV6-6	-	TRBJ2-1	few	TGTGCCAGCAGTTACTCCCGGGAAACAAACAATGAGCAGTTCTTC	CASSYSRETNNEQFF
16	TRBV7-2	-	TRBJ2-6	few	TGTGCCAGCAGTTCGCGACAGGCCCCAGGGGCCAACGTCCTGACTTTC	CASSSRQAPGANVLTF
15	TRBV6-5	TRBD2	TRBJ2-3	-	TGTGCCAGCAGTGTGACTAGCGGGGTTAGAGATACGCAGTATTTT	CASSVTSGVRDTQYF
15	TRBV7-8	TRBD1	TRBJ2-1	few	TGTGCCAGCAGCTTAGGGGACAGCTTCTACAATGAGCAGTTCTTC	CASSLGDSFYNEQFF
14	TRBV10-3	-	TRBJ2-4	-	TGTGCCATCAGTGAGCGGGACACTAGAAACATTCAGTACTTC	CAISERDTRNIQYF
14	TRBV7-2	-	TRBJ2-1	few	TGTGCCAGCAGCTTAGTCGGGGCGCTCCATGAGCAGTTCTTC	CASSLVGALHEQFF
15	TRBV15	-	TRBJ1-2	-	TGTGCCACCAGCAGAGATAACCAGGGGCACTATGGCTACACCTTC	CATSRDNQGHYGYTF